This TCR beta chain was retrieved from a study of blood T cell repertoires in COVID-19. Study at large: Italy, Spain and the United States were the sources of the convalescent and acute COVID-19 samples. Sources were T cells, B-cell-depleted T cells, or PBMCs; the material itself was cDNA or gDNA.

How the authors handled the data: For nucleated cells, counts were estimated from reference gene primer amplification. The data were produced by immunoSEQ multiplex PCR, yet TCRdb's version contains in-frame clones alone and is incomplete. Clone size and the V and J calls come from that table; the DNA yielded D and trimming. The data hold roughly 180,000 clones, with about 85% observed a single time. This clone was picked up a small number of times. Trimming took 0 bases from V and 5 from J, leaving 4 bases between them. Germline V gene data show CDR1 as DFQATT and CDR2 as SNEGSKA (reference sequence). The CDR3 loop spans 11 amino acids.

V usage is TRBV20-1 and J usage is TRBJ2-5; D unclear. Input material: peripheral blood. The sequence came from a man between 60 and 75 years old who had recovered from COVID-19. CDR3 sequence reads: CSARDEETQYF. CDR3 nucleotide sequence: TGCAGTGCTAGAGACGAGGAGACCCAGTACTTC.